The 30 T cell receptor beta chains presented below share a single source sample, sequenced in a study of blood T cell repertoires in COVID-19 (dated by TCRdb to 2020 to 2022). Library preparation was by the immunoSEQ multiplex PCR assay. TCRdb limited this immuneACCESS table to in-frame rearrangements with V and J called. A share of clones is missing; checked studies link under half to unresolved V genes, and the rest is unexplained. This sample is represented by about 310,000 clones; roughly 91% of them were singletons. The top ten clones comprise 1% of the sample. Sequenced material: peripheral blood. The receptor source for this set is a man aged 50 to 59 with active or convalescent COVID-19.

The chain carries TRBV11-2 and TRBJ2-2; D might be TRBD2 (5 bases). The CDR3 length is 16 residues. The germline V gene encodes CDR1 SGHAT and CDR2 FQNNGV. Trimming removed 4 bases at V and 5 bases at J, with 17 bases between. The CDR3 nucleotides read TGTGCCAGCAGCTCCCGGACTCCTATGAGGACCGGGGAGCTGTTTTTT. The encoded protein is CASSSRTPMRTGELFF.

The chain is built from TRBV7-9 and TRBJ1-1; weak D call: TRBD1 (6 bases). The V and J ends lost 3 bases and 1 base respectively, with 9 bases between them. Germline CDR1 is SEHNR and CDR2 is FQNEAQ (reference sequence). This CDR3 has 14 amino acids. This CDR3 is CASSLLQGNTEAFF. For the CDR3, the DNA is TGTGCCAGCAGCTTGCTACAGGGGAACACTGAAGCTTTCTTT. The whole variable domain, filled in from reference TRBV7-9 and TRBJ1-1, reads DTGVSQNPRHKITKRGQNVTFRCDPISEHNRLYWYRQTLGQGPEFLTYFQNEAQLEKSRLLSDRFSAERPKGSFSTLEIQRTEQGDSAMYLCASSLLQGNTEAFFGQGTRLTVV.

This clone has just one count. J is TRBJ2-2 and V is TRBV6-4; possibly TRBD1 for D (5 bases). This CDR3 has 13 amino acids. V lost 5 bases and J 7 bases, leaving 11 bases between the germline ends. Looked up from germline, CDR1 is MRHNA and CDR2 is SNTAGT. CDR3 DNA: TGTGCCAGCAGTCCAGGGATGGACGGGGAGCTGTTTTTT. Its protein is CASSPGMDGELFF.

The chain combines TRBV6-6 with TRBJ1-5; D is possibly TRBD1 (5 bases). Between the trimmed V and J ends, which lost 6 bases and 0 bases, there was a span of 15 bases. Germline V gene sequence: CDR1 MNHNY, CDR2 SVGAGI (reference sequence). This CDR3 has 16 amino acids. In nucleotides, the CDR3 is TGTGCCAGCAGCGAAATGGGGGGTGCTAGCAATCAGCCCCAGCATTTT. Translated, it gives CASSEMGGASNQPQHF.

The chain uses TRBV4-1 and TRBJ1-1; D is unclear. Trimming cost V 0 bases and J 3 bases, with 17 bases left between them. The CDR3 length is 17 residues. Looked up from germline, CDR1 is MGHRA and CDR2 is YSYEKL. The chain's CDR3 is CASSQDDWRQMDTEAFF. Written as DNA, the CDR3 is TGCGCCAGCAGCCAAGATGATTGGAGGCAAATGGACACTGAAGCTTTCTTT.

This clone was found once. This chain connects TRBV4-3 to TRBJ2-1, with 13 nucleotides matching TRBD2. The CDR3 has 22 residues. Trimming at V came to 1 base and at J to 0 bases, leaving 15 bases not matched to a gene. Germline V gene lookup returns CDR1 LGHNA and CDR2 YSLEER. The DNA for the CDR3 is TGCGCCAGCAGCCAAGGTCATCCACGACTAGCGGGGGGCTCGGGCTCCTACAATGAGCAGTTCTTC. Its protein is CASSQGHPRLAGGSGSYNEQFF.

Only a few counts were recorded for this clone. V and J are TRBV10-3 and TRBJ1-2, with 7 bases that match TRBD1. The junction had 6 bases not matched to a gene; V was cut back by 4 bases and J by 1 base. Germline V gene data show CDR1 as ENHRY and CDR2 as SYGVKD. This CDR3 spans 15 amino acids. CDR3 DNA: TGTGCCATCAGTGCTCAAACAGGGGTTAACTATGGCTACACCTTC. Translated: CAISAQTGVNYGYTF.

This clone was recorded once. For the CDR3, the DNA is TGTGCCAGCAGGTTGGACAGCGCAAACACTGAAGCTTTCTTT. Translation: CASRLDSANTEAFF. The chain employs TRBV3-1 (or the pseudogene TRBV3-2) and TRBJ1-1; weak D call: TRBD1 (6 bases). Trimming removed 6 bases from V and 2 bases from J, with 13 bases in between. Germline values: CDR1 LGHDT, CDR2 YNNKEL (reference sequence). The CDR3 loop spans 14 amino acids.

Note on this clone: The identical CDR3 is also encoded by other nucleotide sequences in the sample. CDR3 in amino acids: CASSLGGGSYNEQFF. DNA for the CDR3: TGCGCCAGCAGCTTGGGCGGGGGGTCCTACAATGAGCAGTTCTTC. The chain carries TRBV5-1 and TRBJ2-1; TRBD2 matches at 8 bases. V lost 0 bases and J lost 1; bases outside the gene matches: 0. This CDR3 contains 15 residues. Germline V CDR1 and CDR2: SGHRS, YFSETQ.

This rearrangement joins TRBV27 to TRBJ1-6; TRBD1 agrees at 9 bases. Germline CDR1 and CDR2: MNHEY and SMNVEV (reference sequence). V gave up 8 bases and J gave up 7 bases; unmatched junction bases: 12. The CDR3 runs 16 residues. The CDR3 nucleotides read TGTGCCAGCTCTCGGACAGGGGCCCTTTCAAATTCACCCCTCCACTTT. This encodes CASSRTGALSNSPLHF.

The rearrangement joins TRBV18 to TRBJ2-5, with D perhaps TRBD1 (5 bases). Trimming removed 4 bases at V and 2 bases at J, with 11 bases between. The germline V gene has CDR1 KGHSH and CDR2 LQKENI. The CDR3 spans 14 residues. This CDR3 reads CASSQGSYQETQYF. As DNA, the CDR3 is TGTGCCAGCTCACAGGGGTCCTATCAAGAGACCCAGTACTTC.

The chain recombines TRBV7-8 with TRBJ2-3; weak D call: TRBD2 (5 bases). This CDR3 spans 14 amino acids. Germline loops: CDR1 SGHVS, CDR2 FQNEAQ. V lost 5 bases and J 2 bases, leaving 11 bases between the germline ends. CDR3 in DNA: TGTGCCAGCAGCAGAACGGGATTCACAGATACGCAGTATTTT. This encodes CASSRTGFTDTQYF.

The J gene is TRBJ2-5, the V gene TRBV5-1, with D perhaps TRBD2 (6 bases). V was pared by 0 bases and J by 4 bases, with 10 bases between. CDR1 and CDR2 (germline): SGHRS, YFSETQ. There are 14 residues in the CDR3. The CDR3 region has the DNA TGCGCCAGCAGCTTGGATTTGGGAGGAGAGACCCAGTACTTC. This sequence encodes CASSLDLGGETQYF.

The chain employs TRBV7-2 and TRBJ1-1; D is uncertain. CDR3 length: 14 amino acids. Germline CDR1 SGHTA, CDR2 FQGNSA. Trimming pared 3 bases from V and 1 base from J, leaving 9 bases between. The CDR3 region is CASSLQTSNTEAFF. Written as DNA, the CDR3 is TGTGCCAGCAGCTTGCAAACATCGAACACTGAAGCTTTCTTT.

The rearrangement joins TRBV5-1 to TRBJ1-3; tentatively, D is TRBD1 (6 bases). The germline V gene has CDR1 SGHRS and CDR2 YFSETQ. CDR3 length: 17 residues. V lost 0 bases and J lost 0, with 13 bases in between. The CDR3 coding sequence is TGCGCCAGCAGCTTGGCCGCAGGGGCTCTCTCTGGAAACACCATATATTTT. Amino acid sequence: CASSLAAGALSGNTIYF.

The J gene is TRBJ2-5, the V gene TRBV28, with D possibly being TRBD1 (6 bases). Germline assignment: CDR1 MDHEN and CDR2 SYDVKM. The CDR3 extends over 13 amino acids. Deletions cut 7 bases from V and 3 bases from J, with 12 bases between. CDR3 region: CASKLGGEETQYF. The DNA for the CDR3 is TGTGCCAGCAAACTAGGGGGTGAAGAGACCCAGTACTTC.

This clone occurred a few times. The V gene is TRBV4-2, the J gene TRBJ2-7; 7 bases match TRBD1. This CDR3 region has 16 residues. Germline assignment: CDR1 LGHNA and CDR2 YNFKEQ. V lost 1 base, J lost 5 bases, and 11 bases stayed unmatched. The chain's CDR3 is CASSQASRQGVNEQYF. CDR3 coding DNA: TGTGCCAGCAGCCAAGCGTCGAGGCAGGGGGTTAACGAGCAGTACTTC.

The chain recombines TRBV5-6 with TRBJ1-2; D remains ambiguous. There are 12 residues in the CDR3. V gave up 0 bases and J gave up 8 bases, with 8 bases separating them. Germline assignment: CDR1 SGHDT and CDR2 YYEEEE. The CDR3 nucleotides are TGTGCCAGCAGCTTGGTAGCCTACGGCTACACCTTC. This encodes CASSLVAYGYTF.

V usage is TRBV5-4 and J usage is TRBJ2-5; TRBD2 matches at 8 bases. The CDR3 runs to 15 residues. The junction had 5 bases not matched to a gene; V was cut back by 3 bases and J by 1 base. Germline V CDR1 and CDR2: SGHNT, YYREEE (reference sequence). The CDR3 region has the DNA TGTGCCAGCAGCTCGATTAGCGGGGCCCAAGAGACCCAGTACTTC. It encodes CASSSISGAQETQYF.

This clone was counted a single time. J is TRBJ2-2 and V is TRBV9, with a possible D match to TRBD1 (5 bases). Germline values: CDR1 SGDLS, CDR2 YYNGEE. The CDR3 sequence is 14 residues long. V dropped 7 bases and J dropped 5 bases, with 15 bases sitting between them. The CDR3 DNA reads as TGTGCCAGCTCGCCAGGCAGGGCGACCGGGGAGCTGTTTTTT. The encoded protein is CASSPGRATGELFF. Full variable domain (outside the CDR3, taken from reference TRBV9 and TRBJ2-2): DSGVTQTPKHLITATGQRVTLRCSPRSGDLSVYWYQQSLDQGLQFLIQYYNGEERAKGNILERFSAQQFPDLHSELNLSSLELGDSALYFCASSPGRATGELFFGEGSRLTVL.

CDR3: CASSWTSDTGELFF. CDR3 DNA: TGCGCCAGCAGCTGGACTAGCGACACCGGGGAGCTGTTTTTT. The chain couples TRBV5-1 to TRBJ2-2; 9 bases are a match to TRBD2. Germline CDR1 is SGHRS and CDR2 is YFSETQ. The V segment lost 3 bases and the J segment 3 bases; nucleotides outside the gene matches: 0. This CDR3 contains 14 residues.

On this clone itself: Additional DNA sequences in this sample encode the identical CDR3. V and J are TRBV5-1 and TRBJ1-1, with D possibly TRBD1 on 5 matching bases. Germline loops: CDR1 SGHRS, CDR2 YFSETQ. V was shortened by 1 base and J by 4 bases, with 8 bases between the two germline ends. The CDR3 consists of 13 residues. The CDR3 DNA is TGCGCCAGCAGCTTGCAGGGTGGCACTGAAGCTTTCTTT. This translates into CASSLQGGTEAFF.

The CDR3 DNA reads TGCGCCAGCAGCCAAGATTATGGCGGGGGCGACAGCACAGATACGCAGTATTTT. Protein product: CASSQDYGGGDSTDTQYF. V gene TRBV4-3 combines with J gene TRBJ2-3; D may be TRBD2 (7 bases). Germline V lookup: CDR1 LGHNA, CDR2 YSLEER. V shed 0 bases and J shed 0 bases, with 16 bases lying between them. CDR3 length: 18 amino acids.

This chain links TRBV9 with TRBJ1-2; 9 bases are shared with TRBD1. After removal of 3 bases from V and 7 bases from J, the junction contained 16 bases not matched to a gene. From germline, CDR1 is SGDLS and CDR2 YYNGEE. The CDR3 runs 17 residues. CDR3 DNA sequence: TGTGCCAGCAGCGAATTCCAATCCGGGACAGGGATCTCTGGCTACACCTTC. Protein: CASSEFQSGTGISGYTF.

The gene calls are TRBV18 and TRBJ2-6; no definite D call. This CDR3 region has 15 residues. Trimming took 0 bases from V and 0 from J, leaving 3 bases between them. The germline V gene has CDR1 KGHSH and CDR2 LQKENI. The DNA for the CDR3 is TGTGCCAGCTCACCACCGAGCTCTGGGGCCAACGTCCTGACTTTC. Translation gives CASSPPSSGANVLTF.

The chain joins TRBV3-1 (or the pseudogene TRBV3-2) to TRBJ1-2; D not certain. The V and J ends lost 4 bases and 4 bases respectively, with 13 bases between them. This CDR3 contains 14 residues. Germline V gene data show CDR1 as LGHDT and CDR2 as YNNKEL (reference sequence). In DNA, the CDR3 is TGTGCCAGCAGCCCCCGAGCCGTTTTCTATGGCTACACCTTC. This translates into CASSPRAVFYGYTF.

The chain uses TRBV19 and TRBJ2-1; TRBD1 matches 11 bases. Germline lookup yields CDR1 LNHDA and CDR2 SQIVND (reference sequence). V lost 3 bases, J lost 9 bases, and 7 bases stayed unmatched. This CDR3 is built from 15 residues. The CDR3 nucleotides read TGTGCCAGTAGTATTCGGGACAGGGGGAGAATTGAGCAGTTCTTC. Translating it yields CASSIRDRGRIEQFF.

The chain's CDR3 is CASSIIAGGSDTQYF. The CDR3 DNA reads TGTGCCAGCAGCATCATAGCGGGAGGTTCAGATACGCAGTATTTT. V usage is TRBV9 and J usage is TRBJ2-3, with 10 bases aligning to TRBD2. Germline V gives CDR1 SGDLS, CDR2 YYNGEE. The V gene end was trimmed by 4 bases and the J gene end by 4 bases; junction bases not matched to a gene: 6. The CDR3 covers 15 residues.

The rearrangement uses TRBV20-1 and TRBJ2-1, with 9 positions matching TRBD2. Germline V lookup: CDR1 DFQATT, CDR2 SNEGSKA (reference sequence). CDR3 length: 16 amino acids. The V segment lost 3 bases and the J segment 1 base; nucleotides outside the gene matches: 7. The CDR3 region is CSASVSAGGSYNEQFF. The CDR3 region has the DNA TGCAGTGCTAGTGTCTCAGCGGGAGGTTCCTACAATGAGCAGTTCTTC.

The genes are TRBV20-1 and TRBJ1-5; possible D gene TRBD1, 5 bases. V was pared by 5 bases and J by 9 bases, with 11 bases between. From germline, CDR1 is DFQATT and CDR2 SNEGSKA (reference sequence). The CDR3 covers 11 residues. The CDR3: CSAAPGGPQHF. In nucleotides, the CDR3 is TGCAGTGCTGCCCCGGGGGGGCCCCAGCATTTT.